These 5 T cell receptor beta chains were all obtained from the same sample, sequenced in a study of Tregs in tolerant kidney transplant recipients. Data came from immunoSEQ multiplex PCR; TCRdb stores just in-frame clones and leaves some out. Of about 64,000 clones in the sample, around 87% were seen once. Mixed chimerism was transient after nonmyeloablative marrow transplants from related graft donors. Material: CD4+ T cells from blood (PBMCs), obtained 6 months after the transplant. The origin of the receptors is a human patient who received a combined kidney and bone marrow transplant. The graft donor may have given rise to some T cells.

V and J are TRBV7-2 and TRBJ2-2; 8 nucleotides agree with TRBD1. The CDR3 is 14 amino acids. After removal of 5 bases from V and 5 bases from J, the junction contained 4 bases not matched to a gene. CDR1 SGHTA and CDR2 FQGNSA come from the germline V gene. CDR3 in amino acids: CASSQDRGTGELFF. DNA of the CDR3: TGTGCCAGCAGCCAAGACAGGGGTACCGGGGAGCTGTTTTTT. The variable domain in full, completed from reference TRBV7-2 and TRBJ2-2, reads GAGVSQSPSNKVTEKGKDVELRCDPISGHTALYWYRQSLGQGLEFLIYFQGNSAPDKSGLPSDRFSAERTGGSVSTLTIQRTQQEDSAVYLCASSQDRGTGELFFGEGSRLTVL.

V and J are TRBV30 and TRBJ1-5; TRBD1 aligns across 7 bases. Looked up from germline, CDR1 is GTSNPN and CDR2 is SVGIG (reference sequence). There are 13 residues in the CDR3. V lost 1 base to trimming and J lost 6 bases; unmatched junction nucleotides: 3. CDR3 in amino acids: CAWSDRGGQPQHF. The CDR3 region has the DNA TGTGCCTGGAGTGACAGGGGAGGTCAGCCCCAGCATTTT. Filled out from reference TRBV30 and TRBJ1-5, the complete variable domain reads SQTIHQWPATLVQPVGSPLSLECTVEGTSNPNLYWYRQAAGRGLQLLFYSVGIGQISSEVPQNLSASRPQDRQFILSSKKLLLSDSGFYLCAWSDRGGQPQHFGDGTRLSIL.

The V gene is TRBV19, the J gene TRBJ1-5, with unresolved D. Germline CDR1 LNHDA, CDR2 SQIVND (reference sequence). The CDR3 covers 13 residues. V was cut by 4 bases and J by 3 bases, with 7 bases left in between. The CDR3 loop is CASSTQANQPQHF. The DNA for the CDR3 is TGTGCCAGTAGTACCCAGGCCAATCAGCCCCAGCATTTT. Using reference TRBV19 and TRBJ1-5 for the parts outside the CDR3, the full variable domain is DGGITQSPKYLFRKEGQNVTLSCEQNLNHDAMYWYRQDPGQGLRLIYYSQIVNDFQKGDIAEGYSVSREKKESFPLTVTSAQKNPTAFYLCASSTQANQPQHFGDGTRLSIL.

The CDR3, as DNA: TGCGCCAGCAGCCAAGAGGGAGGAAATACGCAGTATTTT. Protein product: CASSQEGGNTQYF. The chain employs TRBV4-3 and TRBJ2-3, with D maybe TRBD2 (6 bases). Germline lookup yields CDR1 LGHNA and CDR2 YSLEER. CDR3 size: 13 residues. Deletions cut 0 bases from V and 7 bases from J, with 8 bases between.

This rearrangement joins TRBV29-1 to TRBJ1-1; D remains ambiguous. The CDR3 totals 12 residues. With 3 bases removed from V and 6 bases from J, the gap between germline ends came to 11 bases. CDR1 and CDR2 from the germline V gene are SQVTM and ANQGSEA. CDR3 in amino acids: CSVDGLASEAFF. The CDR3 DNA is TGCAGCGTTGACGGGCTAGCGTCTGAAGCTTTCTTT.